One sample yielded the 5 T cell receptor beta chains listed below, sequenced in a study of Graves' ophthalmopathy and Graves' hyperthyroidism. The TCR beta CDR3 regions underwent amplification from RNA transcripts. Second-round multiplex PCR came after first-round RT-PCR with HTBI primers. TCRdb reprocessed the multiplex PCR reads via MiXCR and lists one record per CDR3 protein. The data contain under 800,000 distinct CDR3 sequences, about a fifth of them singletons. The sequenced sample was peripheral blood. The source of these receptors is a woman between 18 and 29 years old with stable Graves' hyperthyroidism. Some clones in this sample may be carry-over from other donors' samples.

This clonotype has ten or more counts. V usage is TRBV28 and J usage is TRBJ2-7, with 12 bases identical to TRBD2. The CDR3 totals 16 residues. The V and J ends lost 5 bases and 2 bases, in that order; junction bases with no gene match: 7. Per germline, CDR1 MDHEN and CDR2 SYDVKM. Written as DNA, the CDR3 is TGTGCCAGCAGTGCCCTAGCGGGAGGGAACCCCTACGAGCAGTACTTC. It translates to CASSALAGGNPYEQYF.

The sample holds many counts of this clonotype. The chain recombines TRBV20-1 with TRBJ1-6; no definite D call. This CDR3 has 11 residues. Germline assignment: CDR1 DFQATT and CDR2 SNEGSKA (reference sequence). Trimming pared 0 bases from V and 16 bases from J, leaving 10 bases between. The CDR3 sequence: CSARDAYQLHF. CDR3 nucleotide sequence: TGCAGTGCTAGAGACGCCTATCAACTCCACTTT.

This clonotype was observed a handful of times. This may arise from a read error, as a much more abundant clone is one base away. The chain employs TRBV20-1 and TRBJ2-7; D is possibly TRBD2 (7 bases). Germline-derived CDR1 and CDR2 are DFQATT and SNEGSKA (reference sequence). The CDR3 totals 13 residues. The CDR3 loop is CSARERGGLEQCF. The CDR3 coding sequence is TGCAGTGCTAGAGAAAGGGGGGGGTTGGAGCAGTGCTTC.

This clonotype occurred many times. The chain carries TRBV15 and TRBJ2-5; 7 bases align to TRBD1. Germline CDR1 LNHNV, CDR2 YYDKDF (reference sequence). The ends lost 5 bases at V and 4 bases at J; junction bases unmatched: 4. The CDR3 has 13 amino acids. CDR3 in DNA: TGTGCCACCAGCTTCGACAGGGCAGAGACCCAGTACTTC. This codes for CATSFDRAETQYF.

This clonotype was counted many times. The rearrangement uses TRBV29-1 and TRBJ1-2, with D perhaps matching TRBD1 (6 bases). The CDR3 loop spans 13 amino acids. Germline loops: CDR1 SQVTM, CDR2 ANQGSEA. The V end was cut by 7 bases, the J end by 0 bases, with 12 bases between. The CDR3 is CSAIEGANYGYTF. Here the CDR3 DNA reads TGCAGCGCCATAGAGGGGGCTAACTATGGCTACACCTTC.